The 9 T cell receptor beta chains below come from one sample, sequenced in a study of Tregs in tolerant kidney transplant recipients. Assay: immunoSEQ multiplex PCR; the TCRdb copy retains only in-frame clones and omits some. The table includes fewer than 65,000 clones, approximately 85% detected once. Sequenced material: Tregs from blood, taken before the transplant. The receptors here all came from a human donor who received a combined kidney and bone marrow transplant.

The chain is built from TRBV7-2 and TRBJ2-7, with TRBD2 identical over 11 bases. CDR1 is SGHTA, CDR2 FQGNSA, per germline. The J segment lost 2 bases and the V segment lost 2 bases, leaving 11 bases of the junction unmatched. The CDR3 sequence is 18 residues long. The CDR3 sequence is CASSLRGLAGGRPYEQYF. The CDR3 region has the DNA TGTGCCAGCAGCTTACGGGGGCTAGCGGGAGGCCGTCCCTACGAGCAGTACTTC.

Regarding this clone: The junction departs from the called germline gene at one end, perhaps through a read error. The J gene is TRBJ2-3, the V gene TRBV7-2, with D possibly being TRBD1 or TRBD2 (6 bases each). This CDR3 region has 13 residues. The germline V gene has CDR1 SGHTA and CDR2 FQGNSA. For the CDR3, the DNA is TGTGCCAGCACCTTAATAGGGGGGGATACGCAGTATTTT. Encoded protein: CASTLIGGDTQYF.

The chain employs TRBV2 and TRBJ1-4; D ambiguous. The CDR3 spans 15 residues. Germline CDR1 SNHLY, CDR2 FYNNEI. V was shortened by 3 bases and J by 2 bases, with 10 bases between the two germline ends. In DNA form, the CDR3 reads TGTGCCAGCAGTGACCGTGGTGGTACTAATGAAAAACTGTTTTTT. As protein: CASSDRGGTNEKLFF.

This sequence joins TRBV7-2 and TRBJ2-7, with a weak D call TRBD1 (5 bases). Between the trimmed V and J ends, which lost 0 bases and 3 bases, there was a span of 12 bases. Germline V gene sequence: CDR1 SGHTA, CDR2 FQGNSA. The CDR3 loop spans 15 amino acids. The CDR3 spells CASSLARTTIYEQYF. The CDR3 coding sequence is TGTGCCAGCAGCTTAGCTAGGACAACGATCTACGAGCAGTACTTC.

The chain combines TRBV7-6 with TRBJ2-5, with 13 bases that match TRBD2. Germline CDR1 and CDR2: SGHVS and FNYEAQ. V shed 5 bases and J 4 bases; nucleotides not matched to a gene: 4. The length of the CDR3 is 15 residues. CDR3 in amino acids: CASSMTSGRSETQYF. Written as DNA, the CDR3 is TGTGCCAGCAGCATGACTAGCGGGAGGTCAGAGACCCAGTACTTC.

The chain combines TRBV6-5 with TRBJ2-5, with a tentative D call TRBD2 (5 bases). V was pared by 7 bases and J by 7 bases, with 13 bases between. The CDR3 loop spans 12 amino acids. CDR1 and CDR2 from the germline V gene are MNHEY and SVGAGI. CDR3 in DNA: TGTGCCAGCACAAGCGGCTTCCGGACCCAGTACTTC. It codes for CASTSGFRTQYF.

This clone was counted between two and nine times. This sequence joins TRBV5-6 and TRBJ2-5; 10 positions agree with TRBD2. V lost 5 bases to trimming and J lost 4 bases; unmatched junction nucleotides: 8. Germline V gives CDR1 SGHDT, CDR2 YYEEEE. The CDR3 is made up of 15 amino acids. CDR3: CASSSKRGGPETQYF. The DNA of the CDR3 is TGTGCCAGCAGTTCAAAGCGGGGGGGCCCAGAGACCCAGTACTTC.

This chain links TRBV9 with TRBJ1-1, with D unclear. The CDR3 covers 15 residues. CDR1 and CDR2 from the germline V gene are SGDLS and YYNGEE. Trimming left V 0 bases short and J 1 base short, with 10 bases between. Here the CDR3 reads CASSVGVSSNTEAFF. The CDR3, as DNA: TGTGCCAGCAGCGTAGGAGTCAGCTCGAACACTGAAGCTTTCTTT.

The V gene is TRBV30, the J gene TRBJ2-3; D unresolved. The germline gives CDR1 GTSNPN, CDR2 SVGIG (reference sequence). The CDR3 is 11 residues long. The germline V and J ends were trimmed by 4 bases and 6 bases, with 8 bases remaining between them. CDR3 coding DNA: TGTGCCTGGAAGGCAGCGGATACGCAGTATTTT. It is translated as CAWKAADTQYF.